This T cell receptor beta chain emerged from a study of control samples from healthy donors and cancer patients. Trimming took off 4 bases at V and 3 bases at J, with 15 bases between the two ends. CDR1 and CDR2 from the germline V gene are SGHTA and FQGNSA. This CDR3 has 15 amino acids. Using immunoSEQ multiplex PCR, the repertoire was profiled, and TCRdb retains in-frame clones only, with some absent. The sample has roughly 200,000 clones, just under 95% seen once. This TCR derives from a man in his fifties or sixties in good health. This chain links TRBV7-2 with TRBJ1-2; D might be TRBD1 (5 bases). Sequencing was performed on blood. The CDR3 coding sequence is TGTGCCAGCAGCTCACCGGGACTAATCTACTATGGCTACACCTTC. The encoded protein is CASSSPGLIYYGYTF.